Listed below are T cell receptor beta chains from one sample, sequenced in a study of early T cells in non-severe SARS-CoV-2 infection. TCRdb called the 5' RACE reads again in MiXCR, with one record for every CDR3 protein. Of about 77,000 distinct CDR3 sequences listed, over 8.5% are singletons. The sequencing sample was made of whole blood. Receptors were obtained from an adult who was a healthcare worker with PCR-confirmed SARS-CoV-2 infection or an uninfected control (not recorded which). CDR3s include the opening cysteine and the closing phenylalanine or tryptophan. The order of the fields is clone size, D gene, J gene, V gene, CDR3 DNA, CDR3 protein. The D gene is left open where the match is weak. Clone size, where shown, is once, few, many, or a class for clones that have expanded.

few	NA	TRBJ2-3	TRBV28	TGTGCCAGCAGTTTATCCATCCAGGATACGCAGTATTTT	CASSLSIQDTQYF
NA	NA	TRBJ1-6	TRBV28	TGTGCCAGCAGTTTACGGGAGCCCTACTCCTATAATTCACCCCTCCACTTT	CASSLREPYSYNSPLHF
many	TRBD2	TRBJ2-2	TRBV7-8	TGTGCCAGCAGCGCCGGACTAGCGGGAGGGGCCACCGGGGAGCTGTTTTTT	CASSAGLAGGATGELFF
few	NA	TRBJ2-2	TRBV5-4	TGTGCCAGCAGCTCTTCTCCGAACACCGGGGAGCTGTTTTTT	CASSSSPNTGELFF
few	TRBD2	TRBJ2-7	TRBV10-3	TGTGCCATCAGGCTAGCGGCATTCTACGAGCAGTACTTC	CAIRLAAFYEQYF
many	NA	TRBJ1-2	TRBV28	TGTGCCAGCAGACCTCCACTCGACTATGGCTACACCTTC	CASRPPLDYGYTF
many	NA	TRBJ2-7	TRBV5-6	TGTGCCAGCAGCTTGGTCGAGGGGAGGGAGCAGTACTTC	CASSLVEGREQYF
many	NA	TRBJ2-3	TRBV28	TGTGCCAGCAGTTTATATCGGACGGAACCCGGGACTAGCACAGATACGCAGTATTTT	CASSLYRTEPGTSTDTQYF
many	TRBD2	TRBJ2-7	TRBV7-9	TGTGCCAGCAGCTTAATGTTGACGGGAGGGCTATCCTACGAGCAGTACTTC	CASSLMLTGGLSYEQYF
few	NA	TRBJ1-5	TRBV6-2/TRBV6-3	TGTGCCAGCAATCCACAGGGAGAAACCCAGCCCCAGCATTTT	CASNPQGETQPQHF
many	NA	TRBJ2-4	TRBV4-2	TGTGCCAGCAGCCAAGATGGGGTCGTGGGAGTGGCCAAAAACATTCAGTACTTC	CASSQDGVVGVAKNIQYF
NA	NA	TRBJ1-4	TRBV10-2	TGCGCCAGCAGTGAGCCGGGGCGAGGAGGTGAAAAACTGTTTTTT	CASSEPGRGGEKLFF
many	NA	TRBJ1-5	TRBV28	TGTGCCAGCAGGCCGATTAGCAATCAGCCCCAGCATTTT	CASRPISNQPQHF
many	NA	TRBJ2-5	TRBV7-8	TGTGCCAGCAGCTTAGGAGTGCTAGCCCAAGAGACCCAGTACTTC	CASSLGVLAQETQYF
NA	NA	TRBJ2-1	TRBV3-1	TGTGCCAGCAGCCCAGAGGGCGGGGGCCATGAGCAGTTCTTC	CASSPEGGGHEQFF
many	NA	TRBJ2-6	TRBV19	TGTGCCAGTAGTATAGGCCGGACTGGGGCCAACGTCCTGACTTTC	CASSIGRTGANVLTF
few	TRBD2	TRBJ2-7	TRBV9	TGTGCCAGCAGCGTAGAGGATCTAGCGGGGGGCCTCGAGCAGTACTTC	CASSVEDLAGGLEQYF
NA	TRBD2	TRBJ2-1	TRBV3-1	TGTGCCAGCAGCCCGGGACTAGCGGGAGGTGAGCAGTTCTTC	CASSPGLAGGEQFF
NA	TRBD2	TRBJ2-3	TRBV5-1	TGCGCCAGCAGCCCGTGGACTAGCGGGGGGGGCACAGATACGCAGTATTTT	CASSPWTSGGGTDTQYF
few	TRBD2	TRBJ2-1	TRBV27	TGTGCCAGCAGTGTTAGCGGGAGGGCCTCGGATGAGCAGTTCTTC	CASSVSGRASDEQFF
NA	NA	TRBJ2-7	TRBV28	TGTGCCAGCAGTTTTAAACCCACTACCTACGAGCAGTACTTC	CASSFKPTTYEQYF
NA	NA	TRBJ1-5	TRBV18	TGTGCCAGCTCGCCCGAGGTCGGCAGGAGCAATCAGCCCCAGCATTTT	CASSPEVGRSNQPQHF
many	NA	TRBJ1-3	TRBV5-1	TGCGCCAGCAGCTTGGGGGCCCCGGGACTGACAAGCTCTGGAAACACCATATATTTT	CASSLGAPGLTSSGNTIYF
many	NA	TRBJ2-7	TRBV27	TGTGCCAGCAGTTGGGCACCCTCCTACGAGCAGTACTTC	CASSWAPSYEQYF